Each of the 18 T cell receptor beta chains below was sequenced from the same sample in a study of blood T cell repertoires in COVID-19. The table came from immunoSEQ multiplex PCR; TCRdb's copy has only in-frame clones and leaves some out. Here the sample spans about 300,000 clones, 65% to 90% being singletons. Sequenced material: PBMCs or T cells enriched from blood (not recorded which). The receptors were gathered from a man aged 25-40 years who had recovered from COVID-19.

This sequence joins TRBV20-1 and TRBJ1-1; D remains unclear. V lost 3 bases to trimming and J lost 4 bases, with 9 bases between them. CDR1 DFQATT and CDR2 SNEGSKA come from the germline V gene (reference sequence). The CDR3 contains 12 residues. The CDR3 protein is CSASGGSTEAFF. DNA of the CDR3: TGCAGTGCTAGTGGTGGCTCCACTGAAGCTTTCTTT.

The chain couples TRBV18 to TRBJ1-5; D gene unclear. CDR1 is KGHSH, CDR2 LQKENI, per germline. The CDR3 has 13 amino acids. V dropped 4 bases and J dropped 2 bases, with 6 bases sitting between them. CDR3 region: CASSRGRNQPQHF. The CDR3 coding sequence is TGTGCCAGCTCACGTGGCCGCAATCAGCCCCAGCATTTT.

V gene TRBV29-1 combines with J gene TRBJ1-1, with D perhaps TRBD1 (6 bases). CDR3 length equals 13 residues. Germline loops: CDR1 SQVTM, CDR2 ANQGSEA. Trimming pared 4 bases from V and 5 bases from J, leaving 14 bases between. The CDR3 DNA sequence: TGCAGCGTTGGCGAACAGGGTCTGACTGAAGCTTTCTTT. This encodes CSVGEQGLTEAFF.

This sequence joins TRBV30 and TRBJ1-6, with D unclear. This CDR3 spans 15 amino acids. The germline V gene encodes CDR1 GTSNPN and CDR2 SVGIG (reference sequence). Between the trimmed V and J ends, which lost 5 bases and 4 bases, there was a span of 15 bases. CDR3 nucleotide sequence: TGTGCCTGGTCACATCGGGAGATGTATAATTCACCCCTCCACTTT. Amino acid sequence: CAWSHREMYNSPLHF.

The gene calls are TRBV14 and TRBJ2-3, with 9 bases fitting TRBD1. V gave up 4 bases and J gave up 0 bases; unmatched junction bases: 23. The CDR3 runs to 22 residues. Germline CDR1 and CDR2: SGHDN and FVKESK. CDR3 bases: TGTGCCAGCAGCCGCAACCATCGACAGGGGGGTGCCCGGAATCCCAGCACAGATACGCAGTATTTT. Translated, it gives CASSRNHRQGGARNPSTDTQYF.

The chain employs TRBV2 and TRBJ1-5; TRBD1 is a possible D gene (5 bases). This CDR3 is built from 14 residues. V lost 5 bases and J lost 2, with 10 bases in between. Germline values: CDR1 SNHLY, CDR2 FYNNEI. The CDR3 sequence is CASSWGDRNQPQHF. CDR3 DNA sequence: TGTGCCAGCAGTTGGGGGGACCGCAATCAGCCCCAGCATTTT.

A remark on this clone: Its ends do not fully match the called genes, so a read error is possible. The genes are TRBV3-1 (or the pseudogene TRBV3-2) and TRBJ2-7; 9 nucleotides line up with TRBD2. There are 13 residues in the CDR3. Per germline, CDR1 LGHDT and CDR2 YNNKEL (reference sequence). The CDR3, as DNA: TGTGCCAGCAGCCAAGGGGCTAGCGGGACTAACTCCTTC. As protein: CASSQGASGTNSF.

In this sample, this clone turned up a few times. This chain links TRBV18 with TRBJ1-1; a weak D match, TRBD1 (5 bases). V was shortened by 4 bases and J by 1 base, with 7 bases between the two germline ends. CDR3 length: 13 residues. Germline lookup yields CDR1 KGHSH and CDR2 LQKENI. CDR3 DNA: TGTGCCAGCTCACTACAGGAGAACACTGAAGCTTTCTTT. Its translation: CASSLQENTEAFF.

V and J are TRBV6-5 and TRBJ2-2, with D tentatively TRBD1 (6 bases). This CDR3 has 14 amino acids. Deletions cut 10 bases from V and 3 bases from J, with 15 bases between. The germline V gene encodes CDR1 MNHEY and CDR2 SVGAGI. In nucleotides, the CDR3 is TGTGCCATCCTACAGGGTTGGGACACCGGGGAGCTGTTTTTT. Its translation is CAILQGWDTGELFF.

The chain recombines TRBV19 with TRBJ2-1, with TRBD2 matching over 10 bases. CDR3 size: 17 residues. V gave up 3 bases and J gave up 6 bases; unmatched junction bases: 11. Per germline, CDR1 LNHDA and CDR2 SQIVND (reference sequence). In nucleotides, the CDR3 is TGTGCCAGTAGTATGCTCCAGCGGGGGGGCCGAATCAATGAGCAGTTCTTC. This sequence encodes CASSMLQRGGRINEQFF.

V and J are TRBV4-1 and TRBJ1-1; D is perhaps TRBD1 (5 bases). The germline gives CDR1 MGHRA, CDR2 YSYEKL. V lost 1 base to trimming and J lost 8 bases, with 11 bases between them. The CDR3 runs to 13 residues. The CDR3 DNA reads TGCGCCAGCAGCCAAGTTAGGGGCGCCGAAGCTTTCTTT. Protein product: CASSQVRGAEAFF.

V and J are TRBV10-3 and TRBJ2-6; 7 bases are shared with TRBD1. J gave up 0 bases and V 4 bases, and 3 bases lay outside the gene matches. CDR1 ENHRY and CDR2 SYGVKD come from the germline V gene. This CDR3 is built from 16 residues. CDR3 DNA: TGTGCCATCAGTGGACAGGGCAGCTCTGGGGCCAACGTCCTGACTTTC. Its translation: CAISGQGSSGANVLTF.

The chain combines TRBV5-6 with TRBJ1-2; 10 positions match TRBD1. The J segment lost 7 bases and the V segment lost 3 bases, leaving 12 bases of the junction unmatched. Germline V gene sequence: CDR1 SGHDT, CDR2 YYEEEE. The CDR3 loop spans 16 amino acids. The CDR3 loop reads CASSSPGQGRFFGYTF. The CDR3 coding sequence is TGTGCCAGCAGCTCACCGGGACAGGGGCGGTTCTTTGGCTACACCTTC.

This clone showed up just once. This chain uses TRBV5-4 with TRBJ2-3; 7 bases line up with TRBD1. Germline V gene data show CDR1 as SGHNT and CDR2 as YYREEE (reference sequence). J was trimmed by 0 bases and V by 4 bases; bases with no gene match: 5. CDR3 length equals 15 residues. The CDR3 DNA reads TGTGCCAGCAGCATAGGGACAGTGAGCACAGATACGCAGTATTTT. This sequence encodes CASSIGTVSTDTQYF.

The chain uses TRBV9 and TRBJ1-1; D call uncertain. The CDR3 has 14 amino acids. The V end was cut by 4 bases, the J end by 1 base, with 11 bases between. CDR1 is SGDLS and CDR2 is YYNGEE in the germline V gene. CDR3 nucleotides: TGTGCCAGCAGCCCAGCCCGACAGAACACTGAAGCTTTCTTT. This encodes CASSPARQNTEAFF.

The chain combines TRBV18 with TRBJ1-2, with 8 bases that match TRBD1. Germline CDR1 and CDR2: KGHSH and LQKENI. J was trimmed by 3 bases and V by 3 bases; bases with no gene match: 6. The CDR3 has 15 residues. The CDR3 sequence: CASSPAAGGDYGYTF. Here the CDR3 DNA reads TGTGCCAGCTCACCGGCTGCAGGGGGCGACTATGGCTACACCTTC.

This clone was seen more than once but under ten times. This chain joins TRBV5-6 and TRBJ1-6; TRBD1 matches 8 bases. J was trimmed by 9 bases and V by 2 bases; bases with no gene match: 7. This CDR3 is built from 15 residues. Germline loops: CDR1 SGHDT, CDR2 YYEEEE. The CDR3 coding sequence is TGTGCCAGCAGCTTTAGGACAGGGTTTAGTTCACCCCTCCACTTT. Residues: CASSFRTGFSSPLHF.

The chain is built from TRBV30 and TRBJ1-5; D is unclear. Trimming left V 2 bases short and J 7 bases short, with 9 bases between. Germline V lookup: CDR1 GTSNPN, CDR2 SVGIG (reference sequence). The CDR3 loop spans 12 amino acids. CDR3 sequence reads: CAWSLQAQPQHF. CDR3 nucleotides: TGTGCCTGGAGTCTCCAGGCCCAGCCCCAGCATTTT.